The entry below gives a single TCR beta chain sequence along with its context. What antigen it recognizes has not been identified. Base qualities were left out, and no much larger clone turns up one base away. Peripheral blood CD8+ and CD4+ T cells from healthy donors, Susac syndrome patients and multiple sclerosis patients were profiled using high-throughput TCR beta sequencing. The Susac syndrome patients fulfilled recently defined diagnostic criteria for either definite or probable disease. Bulk CD8+ and CD4+ T cells were purified magnetically by negative isolation, whereas CD8+ TEMRA cells were enriched by FACS. Blood was drawn into EDTA tubes, processed within 24 hours, and PBMCs were isolated by density gradient centrifugation. PBMCs destined for TCR sequencing were cryopreserved in liquid nitrogen and later thawed in a 37 °C water bath. A purity of at least 90% was achieved for sorted or isolated CD4+, CD8+ and CD8+ TEMRA cells.

The CDR3 sequence holds 15 residues, the cysteine and phenylalanine included. Only the CDR3 part of the read is kept: 45 bases, read in frame from the first base. V drops 6 bases and J drops 7 bases, leaving 19 bases in between. From a lookup of the germline V gene, CDR1 and CDR2 are MNHEY and SVGAGI. RNA was extracted with the RNeasy kit and roughly 0.45 to 1 ug was reverse transcribed using random hexamers. The immunoSEQ multiplex PCR assay, which covers 54 Vbeta and 13 Jbeta segments, was used to amplify TCR beta CDR3 regions. Bias from PCR amplification was corrected by using a synthetic template baseline for primer optimization and for computational correction. The authors' pipeline ran thus. Reads were annotated to V, D and J genes according to IMGT and were analyzed with immunoSEQ Analyzer, with only productive sequences retained. Clonality was calculated as one minus the Shannon entropy normalized by log2 of the number of productive unique sequences. Public and private clones were assessed among the 100 most prevalent clones of each patient and control. Clones were defined as Susac-specific when absent from the healthy and MS cohorts, from approximately 1,100 published viral clones and from other ImmuneACCESS disease sequences. TCRdb passed the public sequencing reads through fastp at Q25 and MiXCR, retaining productive beta sequences. Each CDR3 protein gets just one entry, which takes the most common genes and DNA from the rows behind it. TCRdb assigned the V and J calls; the authors' analysis was not used. The sample has around 200,000 distinct CDR3 sequences on record, approximately 96% of them singletons. Clones ranked in the top ten supply 0.075% to 0.1% of the sample.

This sample is part of a study of CD8 T cells in Susac syndrome (dated by TCRdb to 2018 to 2020). The study in broad terms: Among the sequenced Susac syndrome patients, more than five had clinically active disease and eight were in clinical remission. At the time of blood withdrawal, Susac syndrome patients were either therapy-naive, taking corticosteroids (with some also receiving IVIg), or on IVIg alone. Repertoire sequencing was used to test whether CD8+ T cell activation and differentiation in Susac syndrome was antigen driven.

General study outcomes and caveats: In the CD4+ T cell repertoire of Susac syndrome patients, clonal expansion was not detected. The TCR sequencing and HLA analysis was acknowledged to have included a relatively small number of individuals.

The V and J genes are TRBV6-5 and TRBJ2-1; a tentative D match to TRBD1 spans 5 bases. This TCR was recovered from a human donor with Susac syndrome. Sequencing was performed on CD4+ T cells from PBMCs. This receptor has the CDR3 CASRHQGAQANEQFF. The DNA sequence is TGTGCCAGCAGACATCAAGGGGCCCAGGCGAATGAGCAGTTCTTC.